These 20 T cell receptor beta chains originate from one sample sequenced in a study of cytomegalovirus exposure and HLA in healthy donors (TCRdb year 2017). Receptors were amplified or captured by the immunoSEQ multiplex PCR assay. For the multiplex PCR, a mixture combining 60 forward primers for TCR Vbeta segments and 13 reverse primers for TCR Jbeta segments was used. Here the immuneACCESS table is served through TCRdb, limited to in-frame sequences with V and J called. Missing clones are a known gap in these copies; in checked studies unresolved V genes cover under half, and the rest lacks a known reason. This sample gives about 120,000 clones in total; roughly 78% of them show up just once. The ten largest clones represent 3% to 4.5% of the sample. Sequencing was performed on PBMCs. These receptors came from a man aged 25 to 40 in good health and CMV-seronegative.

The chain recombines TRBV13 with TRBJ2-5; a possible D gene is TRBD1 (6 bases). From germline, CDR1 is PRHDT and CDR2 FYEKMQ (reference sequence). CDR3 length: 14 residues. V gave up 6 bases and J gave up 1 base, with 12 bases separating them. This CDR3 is CASRRTGSQETQYF. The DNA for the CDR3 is TGTGCCAGCAGACGTACAGGGTCCCAAGAGACCCAGTACTTC.

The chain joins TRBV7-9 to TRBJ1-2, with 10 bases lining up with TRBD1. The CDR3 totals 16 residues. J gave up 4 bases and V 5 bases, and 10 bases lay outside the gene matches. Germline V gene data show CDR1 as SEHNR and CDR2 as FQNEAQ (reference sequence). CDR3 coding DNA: TGTGCCAGCAGCATACCCTCGGGACAGGGGACCTATGGCTACACCTTC. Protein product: CASSIPSGQGTYGYTF.

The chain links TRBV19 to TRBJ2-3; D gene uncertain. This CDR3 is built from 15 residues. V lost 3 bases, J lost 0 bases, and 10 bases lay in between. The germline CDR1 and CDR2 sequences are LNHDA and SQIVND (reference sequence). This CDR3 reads CASSILRGSTDTQYF. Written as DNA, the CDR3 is TGTGCCAGTAGTATTTTGCGCGGTAGCACAGATACGCAGTATTTT.

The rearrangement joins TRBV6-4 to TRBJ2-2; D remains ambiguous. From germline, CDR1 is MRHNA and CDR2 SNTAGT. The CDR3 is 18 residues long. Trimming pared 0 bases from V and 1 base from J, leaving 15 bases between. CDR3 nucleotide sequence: TGTGCCAGCAGTGACTCTTCCGAGGCAGCTCAGAACACCGGGGAGCTGTTTTTT. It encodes CASSDSSEAAQNTGELFF.

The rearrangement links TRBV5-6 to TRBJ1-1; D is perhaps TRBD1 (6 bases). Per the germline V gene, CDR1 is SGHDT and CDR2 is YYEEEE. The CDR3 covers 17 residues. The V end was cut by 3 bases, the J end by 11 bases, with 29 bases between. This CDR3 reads CASSYATGSHTNRAAFF. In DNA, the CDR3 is TGTGCCAGCAGCTATGCAACTGGGTCGCACACAAACAGGGCGGCTTTCTTT.

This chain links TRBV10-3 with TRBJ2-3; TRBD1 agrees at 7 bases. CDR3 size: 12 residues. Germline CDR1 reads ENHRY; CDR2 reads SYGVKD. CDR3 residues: CATGVRTDTQYF. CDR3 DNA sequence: TGTGCAACAGGGGTGAGGACAGATACGCAGTATTTT.

The CDR3 loop reads CASSSSPGTGENYEQYF. For the CDR3, the DNA is TGTGCCAGCAGTTCAAGTCCCGGGACAGGGGAGAACTACGAGCAGTACTTC. The V and J genes are TRBV28 and TRBJ2-7, with 10 bases identical to TRBD1. This CDR3 region has 17 residues. The trim removed 4 bases at V and 3 bases at J, leaving 12 bases unmatched. Germline CDR1 is MDHEN and CDR2 is SYDVKM. Variable domain in full (rest from reference TRBV28 and TRBJ2-7): DVKVTQSSRYLVKRTGEKVFLECVQDMDHENMFWYRQDPGLGLRLIYFSYDVKMKEKGDIPEGYSVSREKKERFSLILESASTNQTSMYLCASSSSPGTGENYEQYFGPGTRLTVT.

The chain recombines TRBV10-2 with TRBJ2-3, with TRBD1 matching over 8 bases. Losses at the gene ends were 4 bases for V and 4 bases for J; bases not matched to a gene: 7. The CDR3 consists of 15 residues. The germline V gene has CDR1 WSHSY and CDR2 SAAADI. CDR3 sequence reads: CASSGLGQGADTQYF. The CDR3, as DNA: TGCGCCAGCAGTGGTCTAGGACAGGGAGCAGATACGCAGTATTTT.

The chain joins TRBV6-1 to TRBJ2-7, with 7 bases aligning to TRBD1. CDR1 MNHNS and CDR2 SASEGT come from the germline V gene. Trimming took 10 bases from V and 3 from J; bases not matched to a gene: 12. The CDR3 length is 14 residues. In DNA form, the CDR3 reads TGTGCCACCATACCGACAGGGTCAATCTACGAGCAGTACTTC. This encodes CATIPTGSIYEQYF.

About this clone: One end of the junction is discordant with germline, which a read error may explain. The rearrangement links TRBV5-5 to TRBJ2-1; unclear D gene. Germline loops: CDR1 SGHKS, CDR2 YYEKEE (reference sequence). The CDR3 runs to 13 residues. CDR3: CASSSNSHNEQFF. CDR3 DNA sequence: TGTGCCAGCAGCTCGAACTCCCACAATGAGCAGTTCTTC.

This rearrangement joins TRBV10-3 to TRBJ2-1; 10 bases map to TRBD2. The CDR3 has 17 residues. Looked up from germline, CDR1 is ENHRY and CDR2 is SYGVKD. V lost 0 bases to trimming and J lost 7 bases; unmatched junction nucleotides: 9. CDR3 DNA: TGTGCCATCAGTGAGTCCCCTAGCGGGGGAGTGCGGAATGAGCAGTTCTTC. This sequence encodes CAISESPSGGVRNEQFF.

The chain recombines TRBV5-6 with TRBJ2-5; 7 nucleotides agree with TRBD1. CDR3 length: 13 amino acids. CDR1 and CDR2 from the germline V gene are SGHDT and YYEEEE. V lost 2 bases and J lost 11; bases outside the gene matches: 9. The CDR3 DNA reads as TGTGCCAGCAGCTTCAACAGGGGAATGGGGCAGTACTTC. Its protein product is CASSFNRGMGQYF. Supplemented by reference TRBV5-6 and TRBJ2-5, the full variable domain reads DAGVTQSPTHLIKTRGQQVTLRCSPKSGHDTVSWYQQALGQGPQFIFQYYEEEERQRGNFPDRFSGHQFPNYSSELNVNALLLGDSALYLCASSFNRGMGQYFGPGTRLLVL.

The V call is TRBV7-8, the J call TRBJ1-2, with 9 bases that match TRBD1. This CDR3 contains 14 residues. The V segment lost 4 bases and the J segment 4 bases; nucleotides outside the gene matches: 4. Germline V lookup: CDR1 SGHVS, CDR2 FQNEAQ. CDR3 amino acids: CASSYKQGAYGYTF. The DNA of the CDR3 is TGTGCCAGCAGCTATAAACAGGGGGCCTATGGCTACACCTTC.

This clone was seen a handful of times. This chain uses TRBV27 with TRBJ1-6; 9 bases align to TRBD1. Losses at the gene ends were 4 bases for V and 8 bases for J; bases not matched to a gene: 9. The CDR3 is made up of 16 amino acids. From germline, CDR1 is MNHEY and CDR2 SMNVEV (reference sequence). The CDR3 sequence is CASSSPGQGQDSPLHF. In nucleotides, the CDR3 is TGTGCCAGCAGTTCGCCGGGACAGGGTCAGGATTCACCCCTCCACTTT.

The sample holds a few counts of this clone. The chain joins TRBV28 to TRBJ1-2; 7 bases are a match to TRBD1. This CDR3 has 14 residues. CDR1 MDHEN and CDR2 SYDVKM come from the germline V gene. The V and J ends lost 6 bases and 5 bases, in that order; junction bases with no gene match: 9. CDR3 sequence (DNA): TGTGCCAGCAGCCTTGACAGGGCCCTGTATGGCTACACCTTC. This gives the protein CASSLDRALYGYTF.

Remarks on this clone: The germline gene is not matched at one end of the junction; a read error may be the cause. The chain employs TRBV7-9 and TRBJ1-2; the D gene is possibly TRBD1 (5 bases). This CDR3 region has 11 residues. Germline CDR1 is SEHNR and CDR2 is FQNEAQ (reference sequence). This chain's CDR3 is CSSTGGGGYTF. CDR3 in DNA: TGTTCCAGCACTGGGGGGGGTGGCTACACCTTC.

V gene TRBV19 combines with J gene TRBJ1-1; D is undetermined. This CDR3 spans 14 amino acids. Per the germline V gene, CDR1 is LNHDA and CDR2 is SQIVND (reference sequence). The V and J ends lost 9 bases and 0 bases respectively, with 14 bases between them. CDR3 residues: CASSRGRMNTEAFF. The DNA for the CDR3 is TGTGCCAGCTCCCGAGGCAGAATGAACACTGAAGCTTTCTTT.

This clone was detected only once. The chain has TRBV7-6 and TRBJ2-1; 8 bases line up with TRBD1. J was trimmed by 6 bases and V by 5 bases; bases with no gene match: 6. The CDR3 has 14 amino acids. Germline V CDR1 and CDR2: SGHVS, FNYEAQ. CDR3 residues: CASSRQQGGNEQFF. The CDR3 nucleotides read TGTGCCAGCAGCCGCCAACAGGGGGGCAATGAGCAGTTCTTC.

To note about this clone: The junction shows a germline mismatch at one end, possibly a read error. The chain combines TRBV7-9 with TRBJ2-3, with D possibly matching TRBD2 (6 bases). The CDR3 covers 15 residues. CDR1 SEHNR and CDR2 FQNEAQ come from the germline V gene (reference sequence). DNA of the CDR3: TGTTCCAGCAGCTTATATGGGGGGTTGGCAGATACGCAGTATTTT. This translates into CSSSLYGGLADTQYF.

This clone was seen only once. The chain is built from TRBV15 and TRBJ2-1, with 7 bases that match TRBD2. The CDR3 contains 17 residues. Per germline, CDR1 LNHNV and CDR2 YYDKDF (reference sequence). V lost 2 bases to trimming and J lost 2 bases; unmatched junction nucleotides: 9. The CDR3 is CATSRPSLAVAYNEQFF. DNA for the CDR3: TGTGCCACCAGCAGACCCTCTCTAGCGGTGGCCTACAATGAGCAGTTCTTC.